The TCR beta chain under discussion was sequenced for a study of graft-versus-host responses after intestinal transplantation. Study-level background: Every transplant recipient was induced with anti-thymocyte globulin, then maintained on tacrolimus and steroids for approximately three years. General observations from the study: Some patients had graft-donor T cell macrochimerism, and their allografts showed high graft-versus-host to host-versus-graft clonal ratios. The study associated peak circulating GvH clone levels with early post-transplant HvG declines. The authors found GvH clones in recipient marrow, some appearing first in ileum or blood.

Profiled with immunoSEQ multiplex PCR; TCRdb holds only in-frame clones, not every one. This sample carries approximately 20,000 clones, under 75% of them seen once, and the ten largest clones take around 8.2%. Processing of graft tissue released intraepithelial and lamina propria lymphocytes. Concerning this clone: Its antigen is not identified.

Germline CDR1 and CDR2: SGDLS and YYNGEE. The CDR3 sequence is 15 residues long. Trimming took off 0 bases at V and 6 bases at J, with 15 bases between the two ends. The chain links TRBV9 to TRBJ1-2; D possibly corresponds to TRBD1 (5 bases). This clonotype was sampled from a human patient who received an intestinal transplant, so some T cells may come from the graft donor. Specimen: ileum tissue, collected around 20 days after intestinal transplant. The CDR3 here is CASSVVVGLEDGYTF. DNA for the CDR3: TGTGCCAGCAGCGTAGTGGTGGGGCTGGAAGATGGCTACACCTTC.